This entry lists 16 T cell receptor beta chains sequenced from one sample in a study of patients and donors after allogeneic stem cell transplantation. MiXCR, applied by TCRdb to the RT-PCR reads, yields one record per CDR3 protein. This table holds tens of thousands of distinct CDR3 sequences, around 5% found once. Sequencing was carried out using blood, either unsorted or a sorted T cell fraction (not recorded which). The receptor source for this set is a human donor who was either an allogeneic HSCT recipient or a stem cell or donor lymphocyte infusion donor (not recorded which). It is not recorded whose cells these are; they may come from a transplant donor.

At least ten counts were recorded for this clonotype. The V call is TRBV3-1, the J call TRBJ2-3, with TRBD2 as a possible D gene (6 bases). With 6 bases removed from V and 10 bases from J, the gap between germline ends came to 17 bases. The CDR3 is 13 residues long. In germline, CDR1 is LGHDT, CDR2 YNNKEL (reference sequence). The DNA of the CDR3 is TGTGCCAGCAGTCCCACCGGGACTCGCGCGCAGTATTTT. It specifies CASSPTGTRAQYF.

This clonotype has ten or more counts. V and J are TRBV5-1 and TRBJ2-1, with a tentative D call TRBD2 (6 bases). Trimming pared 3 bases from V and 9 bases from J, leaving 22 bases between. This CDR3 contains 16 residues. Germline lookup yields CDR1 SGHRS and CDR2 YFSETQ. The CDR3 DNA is TGCGCCAGCAGCTCCCGGACGGCGGCGGGGAGAGGTGAGCAGTTCTTC. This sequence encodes CASSSRTAAGRGEQFF.

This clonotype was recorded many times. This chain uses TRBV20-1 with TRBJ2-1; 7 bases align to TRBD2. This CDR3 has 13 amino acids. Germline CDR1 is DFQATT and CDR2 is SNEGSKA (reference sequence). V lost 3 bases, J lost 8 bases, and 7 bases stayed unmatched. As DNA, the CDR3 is TGCAGTGCTAGCAGCGGGAAGGAATATGAGCAGTTCTTC. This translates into CSASSGKEYEQFF.

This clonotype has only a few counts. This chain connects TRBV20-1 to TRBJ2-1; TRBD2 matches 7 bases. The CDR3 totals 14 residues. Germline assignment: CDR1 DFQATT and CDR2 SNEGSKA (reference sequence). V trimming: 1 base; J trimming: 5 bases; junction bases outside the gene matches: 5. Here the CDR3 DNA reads TGCAGTGCTAGAGGCCTAGCGGAGAACAATGAGCAGTTCTTC. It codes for CSARGLAENNEQFF.

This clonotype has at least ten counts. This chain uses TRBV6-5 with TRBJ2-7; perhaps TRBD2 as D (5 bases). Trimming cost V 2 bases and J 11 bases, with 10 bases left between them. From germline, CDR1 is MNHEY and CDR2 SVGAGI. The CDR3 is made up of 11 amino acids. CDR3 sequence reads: CASSYNEREYF. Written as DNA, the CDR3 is TGTGCCAGCAGTTACAACGAGAGGGAGTACTTC.

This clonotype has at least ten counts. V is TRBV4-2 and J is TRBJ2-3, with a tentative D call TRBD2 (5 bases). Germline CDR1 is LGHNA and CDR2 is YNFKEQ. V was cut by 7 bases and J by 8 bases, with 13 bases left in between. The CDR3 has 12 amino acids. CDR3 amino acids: CASKGEEATQYF. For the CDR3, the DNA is TGTGCCAGCAAAGGAGAGGAGGCTACGCAGTATTTT.

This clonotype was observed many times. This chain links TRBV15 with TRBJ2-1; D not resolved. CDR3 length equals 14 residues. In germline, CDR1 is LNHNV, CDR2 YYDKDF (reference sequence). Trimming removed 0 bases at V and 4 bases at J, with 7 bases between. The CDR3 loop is CATSRDPAYNEQFF. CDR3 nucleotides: TGTGCCACCAGCAGAGATCCCGCATACAATGAGCAGTTCTTC.

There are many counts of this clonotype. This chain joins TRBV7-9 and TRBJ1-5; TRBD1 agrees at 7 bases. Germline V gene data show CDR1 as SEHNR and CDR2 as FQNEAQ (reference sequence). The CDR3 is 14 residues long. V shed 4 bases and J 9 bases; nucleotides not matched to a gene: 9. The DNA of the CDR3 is TGTGCCAGCAGCTCACAGGGGCACTCGGGGCCCCAGCATTTT. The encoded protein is CASSSQGHSGPQHF.

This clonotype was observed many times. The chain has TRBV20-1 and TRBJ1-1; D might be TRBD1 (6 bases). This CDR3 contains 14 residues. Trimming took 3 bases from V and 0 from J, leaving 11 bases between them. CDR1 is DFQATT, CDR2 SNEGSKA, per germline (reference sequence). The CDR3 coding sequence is TGCAGTGCTAGCCGAGGACAGATGAACACTGAAGCTTTCTTT. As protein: CSASRGQMNTEAFF.

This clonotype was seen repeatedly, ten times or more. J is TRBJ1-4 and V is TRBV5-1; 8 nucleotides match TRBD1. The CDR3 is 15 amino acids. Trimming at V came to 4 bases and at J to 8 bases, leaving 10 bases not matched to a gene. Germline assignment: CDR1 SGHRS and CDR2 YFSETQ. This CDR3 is CASSERTGSGEKLFF. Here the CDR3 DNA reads TGCGCCAGCAGCGAAAGGACAGGGTCTGGGGAAAAACTGTTTTTT.

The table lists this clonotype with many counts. CDR3 sequence: CASSSNRGFQNIQYF. DNA of the CDR3: TGTGCCAGCAGCTCAAACAGGGGATTCCAAAACATTCAGTACTTC. The chain employs TRBV7-9 and TRBJ2-4, with 7 positions matching TRBD1. CDR1 and CDR2 (germline): SEHNR, FQNEAQ (reference sequence). This CDR3 contains 15 residues. The junction had 8 bases not matched to a gene; V was cut back by 4 bases and J by 5 bases.

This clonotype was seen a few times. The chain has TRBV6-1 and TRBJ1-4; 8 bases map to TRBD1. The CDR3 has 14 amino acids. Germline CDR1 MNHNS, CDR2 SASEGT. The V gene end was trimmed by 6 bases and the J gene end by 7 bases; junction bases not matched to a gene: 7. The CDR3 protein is CASSRRTGSEKLFF. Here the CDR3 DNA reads TGTGCCAGCAGCCGACGGACAGGGAGTGAAAAACTGTTTTTT.

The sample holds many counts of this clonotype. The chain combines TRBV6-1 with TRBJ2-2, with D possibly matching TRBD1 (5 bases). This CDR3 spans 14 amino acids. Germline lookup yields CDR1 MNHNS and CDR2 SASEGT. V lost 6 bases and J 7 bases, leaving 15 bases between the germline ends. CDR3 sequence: CASSRGRGHGELFF. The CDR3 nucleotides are TGTGCCAGCAGCCGCGGACGCGGACACGGGGAGCTGTTTTTT.

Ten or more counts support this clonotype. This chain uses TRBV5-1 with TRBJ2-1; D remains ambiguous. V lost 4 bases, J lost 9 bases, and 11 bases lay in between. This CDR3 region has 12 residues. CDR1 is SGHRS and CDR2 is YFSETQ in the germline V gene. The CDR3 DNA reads TGCGCCAGCAGCCCCGATCCGAGTGAGCAGTTCTTC. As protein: CASSPDPSEQFF.

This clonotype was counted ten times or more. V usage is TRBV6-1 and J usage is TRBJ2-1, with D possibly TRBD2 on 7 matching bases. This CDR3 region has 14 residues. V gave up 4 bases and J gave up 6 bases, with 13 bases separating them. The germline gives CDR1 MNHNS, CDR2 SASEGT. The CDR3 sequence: CASSGRGTSNEQFF. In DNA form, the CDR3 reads TGTGCCAGCAGTGGGCGGGGGACAAGCAATGAGCAGTTCTTC.

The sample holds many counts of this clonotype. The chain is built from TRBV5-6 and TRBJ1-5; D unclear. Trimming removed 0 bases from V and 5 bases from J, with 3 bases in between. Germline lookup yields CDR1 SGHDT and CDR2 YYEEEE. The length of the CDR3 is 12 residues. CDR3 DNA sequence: TGTGCCAGCAGCTTGGTAGATCAGCCCCAGCATTTT. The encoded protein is CASSLVDQPQHF.